Listed below are T cell receptor beta chains from one sample, sequenced in a study of blood T cell repertoires in COVID-19. Clones were read by immunoSEQ multiplex PCR, and TCRdb kept only the in-frame ones, dropping some. The top ten hold 10% to 12% of the sample, which has fewer than 150,000 clones, around 78% seen once. The material sequenced was peripheral blood. All receptors come from a human donor in a cohort sampled during active COVID-19. Each CDR3 is given with its conserved first and last residue. A D gene is named only where the DNA matches it firmly. Some rows have no size entry. The others give once, few or many, or a class for an expanded clone.

CDR3aa	CDR3nt	v_gene	j_gene	d_gene	abundance
CAPGELMNTEAFF	TGTGCCCCAGGGGAACTAATGAACACTGAAGCTTTCTTT	TRBV7-8	TRBJ1-1	NA	NA
CASSPRVPGSYNEQFF	TGTGCCAGCTCACCACGGGTCCCGGGTTCCTACAATGAGCAGTTCTTC	TRBV18	TRBJ2-1	NA	NA
CASSLSEPRNIQYF	TGTGCCAGCAGTTTATCCGAACCCAGAAACATTCAGTACTTC	TRBV27	TRBJ2-4	NA	NA
CAWGTGAMNSPLHF	TGTGCCTGGGGGACAGGGGCGATGAATTCACCCCTCCACTTT	TRBV30	TRBJ1-6	TRBD1	NA
CASSLGRTDTQYF	TGTGCCAGCAGCCTGGGCCGCACAGATACGCAGTATTTT	TRBV14	TRBJ2-3	NA	NA
CASDSGGTYNEQFF	TGTGCCAGCGACAGCGGGGGGACCTACAATGAGCAGTTCTTC	TRBV9	TRBJ2-1	TRBD2	NA
CASSPRDRVATNEKLFF	TGTGCCAGCAGCCCCCGGGACAGGGTAGCAACTAATGAAAAACTGTTTTTT	TRBV3-1/TRBV3-2	TRBJ1-4	TRBD1	NA
CATSRESIARTEAFF	TGTGCCACCAGCAGAGAGTCAATAGCGAGGACTGAAGCTTTCTTT	TRBV15	TRBJ1-1	NA	NA
CASTETGGPSNYGYTF	TGTGCCAGCACCGAGACAGGGGGGCCTTCTAACTATGGCTACACCTTC	TRBV5-6	TRBJ1-2	TRBD1	NA
CASRQDGRNTEAFF	TGTGCCAGCAGGCAGGACGGGAGAAACACTGAAGCTTTCTTT	TRBV27	TRBJ1-1	NA	NA
CASSLAVNTEAFF	TGTGCCAGCAGCTTAGCCGTGAACACTGAAGCTTTCTTT	TRBV13	TRBJ1-1	NA	NA
CARDRGLRYGYTF	TGTGCCAGGGACAGGGGGCTAAGGTATGGCTACACCTTC	TRBV7-9	TRBJ1-2	TRBD1	NA
CASSFSTRTDTQYF	TGTGCCAGCAGCTTTTCGACACGCACAGATACGCAGTATTTT	TRBV7-9	TRBJ2-3	NA	NA
CASSRLQGAGGSPLHF	TGTGCCAGCAGCAGACTACAGGGGGCTGGCGGTTCACCCCTCCACTTT	TRBV11-2	TRBJ1-6	TRBD1	NA
CASSLTGGQPQHF	TGTGCCAGCAGCTTAACAGGGGGTCAGCCCCAGCATTTT	TRBV9	TRBJ1-5	TRBD1	NA
CASSLDRGHGYTF	TGTGCCAGCAGCCTAGACAGGGGGCATGGCTACACCTTC	TRBV6-5	TRBJ1-2	TRBD1	NA
CATSPAGSGANVLTF	TGTGCCACCAGTCCTGCGGGCTCTGGGGCCAACGTCCTGACTTTC	TRBV24-1	TRBJ2-6	NA	NA
CASSTSQGGSNYGYTF	TGTGCCAGTTCCACCTCACAGGGGGGATCCAACTATGGCTACACCTTC	TRBV19	TRBJ1-2	TRBD1	few
CASSIGLAGGGSEQFF	TGTGCCAGCAGTATCGGACTAGCGGGGGGTGGGAGTGAGCAGTTCTTC	TRBV2	TRBJ2-1	TRBD2	NA
CAWGGRVDEKLFF	TGTGCCTGGGGCGGGAGGGTAGATGAAAAACTGTTTTTT	TRBV30	TRBJ1-4	NA	NA
CAWRVGGTDTQYF	TGTGCCTGGAGGGTAGGGGGCACAGATACGCAGTATTTT	TRBV30	TRBJ2-3	NA	NA
CASSLEGGLQETQYF	TGTGCCAGCAGCTTGGAAGGGGGCCTCCAAGAGACCCAGTACTTC	TRBV5-5	TRBJ2-5	TRBD1	NA
CSVGTGPGNTIYF	TGCAGCGTCGGGACAGGGCCCGGAAACACCATATATTTT	TRBV29-1	TRBJ1-3	TRBD1	few
CASSTGLAGVASTDTQYF	TGTGCCAGCAGCACGGGACTAGCGGGGGTCGCTAGCACAGATACGCAGTATTTT	TRBV5-6	TRBJ2-3	TRBD2	once
CASTERQLNSPLHF	TGTGCCAGCACCGAGCGACAGCTAAATTCACCCCTCCACTTT	TRBV6-5	TRBJ1-6	NA	NA
CSVHSGGALYEQYF	TGCAGCGTTCATAGCGGGGGGGCCTTATACGAGCAGTACTTC	TRBV29-1	TRBJ2-7	TRBD2	NA
CASSRGGSTDTQYF	TGTGCCAGCAGCCGGGGCGGAAGCACAGATACGCAGTATTTT	TRBV3-1/TRBV3-2	TRBJ2-3	NA	NA
CASTGTPNTEAFF	TGTGCCAGCACCGGGACTCCGAACACTGAAGCTTTCTTT	TRBV12-3/TRBV12-4	TRBJ1-1	NA	NA
CASQQWTSSYNEQFF	TGTGCCAGCCAACAATGGACTAGCTCCTACAATGAGCAGTTCTTC	TRBV6-5	TRBJ2-1	TRBD2	once
CASSPQGQGLQPQHF	TGTGCCAGCTCACCCCAGGGACAGGGGCTACAGCCCCAGCATTTT	TRBV18	TRBJ1-5	TRBD1	NA
CASSIGAVALSYEQYF	TGTGCCAGTAGTATAGGTGCGGTAGCGCTATCCTACGAGCAGTACTTC	TRBV19	TRBJ2-7	NA	NA
CASSSRGYNEQFF	TGTGCCAGTAGTAGTAGGGGTTACAATGAGCAGTTCTTC	TRBV19	TRBJ2-1	NA	NA
CASSGPGGRHEQYF	TGTGCCAGCAGCGGGCCAGGGGGACGACACGAGCAGTACTTC	TRBV7-8	TRBJ2-7	TRBD1	NA
CASSIYTEAFF	TGTGCCAGTAGTATCTACACTGAAGCTTTCTTT	TRBV19	TRBJ1-1	NA	NA
CASSQVQGNYEQYF	TGTGCCAGCAGCCAAGTACAGGGAAACTACGAGCAGTACTTC	TRBV3-1/TRBV3-2	TRBJ2-7	NA	once
CASRRNRGQGEKLFF	TGTGCCAGCAGGCGAAACAGGGGGCAAGGTGAAAAACTGTTTTTT	TRBV6-5	TRBJ1-4	TRBD1	NA
CAISEDRANTEAFF	TGTGCCATCAGTGAGGACAGGGCGAACACTGAAGCTTTCTTT	TRBV10-3	TRBJ1-1	TRBD1	NA
CASSDLEGRGHAEAFF	TGTGCCAGCAGTGACCTTGAAGGCAGGGGGCACGCTGAAGCTTTCTTT	TRBV2	TRBJ1-1	TRBD1	NA
CASSRTSGGAQETQYF	TGTGCCAGCAGTAGAACTAGCGGGGGGGCCCAAGAGACCCAGTACTTC	TRBV27	TRBJ2-5	TRBD2	NA
CASSRNSGDDNEQFF	TGTGCCAGCAGCCGAAACAGCGGGGATGACAATGAGCAGTTCTTC	TRBV5-4	TRBJ2-1	TRBD2	NA
CASSSNSYNQPQHF	TGTGCCAGCAGCTCGAACAGCTACAATCAGCCCCAGCATTTT	TRBV2	TRBJ1-5	NA	once
CASKVTATSGNTIYF	TGTGCCAGTAAAGTGACAGCGACGTCTGGAAACACCATATATTTT	TRBV19	TRBJ1-3	NA	NA
CATSDPGTGDEQYF	TGTGCCACCAGTGACCCCGGGACAGGGGACGAGCAGTACTTC	TRBV24-1	TRBJ2-7	TRBD1	few
CASSPEATGWDSPLHF	TGTGCCAGCTCACCAGAGGCGACAGGGTGGGATTCACCCCTCCACTTT	TRBV18	TRBJ1-6	TRBD1	once
CASRTGTNTGELFF	TGTGCCAGCAGGACGGGGACTAACACCGGGGAGCTGTTTTTT	TRBV6-4	TRBJ2-2	NA	NA
CASSVMGGYGYTF	TGTGCCAGCAGCGTAATGGGGGGTTATGGCTACACCTTC	TRBV9	TRBJ1-2	NA	NA
CASSPQSGRAEAFF	TGTGCCAGCTCACCCCAATCGGGGAGGGCTGAAGCTTTCTTT	TRBV18	TRBJ1-1	NA	few
CASRTPTWGQGNQPQHF	TGTGCCAGCAGAACCCCGACTTGGGGACAAGGCAATCAGCCCCAGCATTTT	TRBV28	TRBJ1-5	NA	few
CASSHALAVNSPLHF	TGCGCCAGCAGCCACGCCTTGGCGGTTAATTCACCCCTCCACTTT	TRBV4-1	TRBJ1-6	NA	NA
CASRLPGQGGTDTQYF	TGTGCCAGCAGACTCCCGGGACAGGGGGGCACAGATACGCAGTATTTT	TRBV28	TRBJ2-3	TRBD1	NA
CASSSRGGHREYF	TGTGCCAGCAGCTCGCGGGGGGGCCATAGGGAGTACTTC	TRBV27	TRBJ2-7	TRBD2	NA
CSVRSQQDSYEQYF	TGCAGCGTTAGATCTCAACAGGACTCCTACGAGCAGTACTTC	TRBV29-1	TRBJ2-7	NA	NA
CASSGQATSGANVLTF	TGTGCCAGTAGTGGACAGGCGACGTCTGGGGCCAACGTCCTGACTTTC	TRBV19	TRBJ2-6	TRBD1	NA
CASSYSGGDYGYTF	TGTGCCAGCAGTTACTCGGGGGGTGACTATGGCTACACCTTC	TRBV6-6	TRBJ1-2	NA	NA
CASSYRNRNLNEKLFF	TGTGCCAGCAGTTACCGAAACAGGAACCTTAATGAAAAACTGTTTTTT	TRBV6-5	TRBJ1-4	NA	few
CASSSPGRLNTEAFF	TGTGCCAGCAGTTCCCCCGGCAGGTTGAACACTGAAGCTTTCTTT	TRBV6-5	TRBJ1-1	NA	NA
CASRKGGTGNQPQHF	TGTGCCAGCAGAAAAGGGGGCACGGGCAATCAGCCCCAGCATTTT	TRBV2	TRBJ1-5	TRBD1	few
CASSVGSSGNTIYF	TGTGCCAGCAGCGTAGGTTCTTCTGGAAACACCATATATTTT	TRBV9	TRBJ1-3	NA	many
CASSVFSSDTQYF	TGTGCCAGCAGCGTTTTTAGCTCGGATACGCAGTATTTT	TRBV9	TRBJ2-3	NA	NA
CASRLGLAGYNEQFF	TGTGCAAGTCGCCTAGGACTAGCGGGCTACAATGAGCAGTTCTTC	TRBV12-2	TRBJ2-1	NA	NA